What follows are 19 T cell receptor beta chains derived from one specimen sequenced in a study of T cells after yellow fever vaccination. A single record per CDR3 protein comes from TCRdb applying MiXCR to the 5' RACE reads. The data contain around 310,000 distinct CDR3 sequences, around 4.5% of them singletons. Here the sequenced sample was PBMCs, taken 15 days after the yellow fever booster vaccination. These receptors originate from a man between 18 and 35 years old who received the YFV17D yellow fever vaccine.

This clonotype came up many times. The genes are TRBV6-2 or TRBV6-3 and TRBJ2-7, with 10 positions matching TRBD1. Unmatched junction bases numbered 2, after V lost 5 bases and J lost 1 base. This CDR3 is 14 amino acids long. From germline, CDR1 is MNHEY and CDR2 SVGEGT. This CDR3 reads CASSRTGGSYEQYF. Here the CDR3 DNA reads TGTGCCAGCAGTCGGACAGGGGGGTCCTACGAGCAGTACTTC.

The sample holds many counts of this clonotype. The chain is built from TRBV12-3 or TRBV12-4 and TRBJ1-1; possible D gene TRBD1, 5 bases. The CDR3 runs to 13 residues. Trimming cost V 8 bases and J 6 bases, with 16 bases left between them. The CDR3 DNA is TGTGCCAGCGCAATGAGAGGGGACTCTGAAGCTTTCTTT. This codes for CASAMRGDSEAFF.

The rearrangement links TRBV7-9 to TRBJ1-1; the match to TRBD1 covers 7 bases. The CDR3 spans 14 residues. The germline V gene encodes CDR1 SEHNR and CDR2 FQNEAQ (reference sequence). Trimming removed 5 bases from V and 8 bases from J; junction bases left unmatched: 11. The CDR3 spells CASSRDSSLKEAFF. CDR3 nucleotides: TGTGCCAGCAGCCGGGACAGCTCCTTGAAGGAAGCTTTCTTT.

The chain employs TRBV20-1 and TRBJ2-6; 13 nucleotides align to TRBD2. J lost 1 base, V lost 1 base, and 4 bases had no gene match. This CDR3 region has 18 residues. Germline V gene lookup returns CDR1 DFQATT and CDR2 SNEGSKA (reference sequence). The CDR3 DNA reads TGCAGTGCTAGAGTACAGACTAGCGGGGGGTCTGGGGCCAACGTCCTGACTTTC. This encodes CSARVQTSGGSGANVLTF.

This clonotype appeared many times. The V call is TRBV7-3, the J call TRBJ1-1; D is possibly TRBD1 (5 bases). Trimming pared 2 bases from V and 2 bases from J, leaving 9 bases between. This CDR3 contains 14 residues. Germline assignment: CDR1 SGHTA and CDR2 FQGTGA. The CDR3 here is CASSLGGVNTEAFF. The CDR3 region has the DNA TGTGCCAGCAGCTTAGGGGGGGTTAACACTGAAGCTTTCTTT.

This clonotype was counted many times. The CDR3 spells CATGQGANDYGYTF. CDR3 coding DNA: TGTGCCACCGGACAGGGGGCGAACGACTATGGCTACACCTTC. The V gene is TRBV10-3, the J gene TRBJ1-2; TRBD1 agrees at 11 bases. The length of the CDR3 is 14 residues. Trimming cost V 10 bases and J 3 bases; bases outside gene matches: 7. Looked up from germline, CDR1 is ENHRY and CDR2 is SYGVKD.

The table lists this clonotype with many counts. J is TRBJ1-6 and V is TRBV5-5; 11 bases align to TRBD1. Germline CDR1 reads SGHKS; CDR2 reads YYEKEE (reference sequence). V was clipped by 1 base and J by 14 bases; unmatched bases: 20. This CDR3 comprises 19 residues. In nucleotides, the CDR3 is TGTGCCAGCAGCTTGCGGACCCCCGGGACAGGGGGACCGGGTGTGTCCCTCCACTTT. Amino acids: CASSLRTPGTGGPGVSLHF.

This clonotype showed up many times. The rearrangement joins TRBV12-3 or TRBV12-4 to TRBJ1-1; 8 bases are a match to TRBD1. Trimming took 5 bases from V and 10 from J; bases not matched to a gene: 3. The CDR3 has 11 residues. The CDR3 nucleotides read TGTGCCAGCAGTCTCGGACAGGGAGCTTTCTTT. Its protein product is CASSLGQGAFF.

This clonotype was counted at least ten times. CDR3 sequence reads: CSARSWGAEETQYF. In DNA form, the CDR3 reads TGCAGTGCTAGATCCTGGGGGGCAGAAGAGACCCAGTACTTC. The chain links TRBV20-1 to TRBJ2-5; TRBD1 or TRBD2 may be the D gene (6 bases each). The CDR3 is made up of 14 amino acids. V was trimmed by 2 bases and J by 3 bases, leaving 13 bases between them. Germline-derived CDR1 and CDR2 are DFQATT and SNEGSKA (reference sequence).

In its sample, this clonotype was seen many times. This rearrangement joins TRBV6-5 to TRBJ2-7; no firm D call. Germline loops: CDR1 MNHEY, CDR2 SVGAGI. This CDR3 has 13 amino acids. The V end lost 2 bases, the J end lost 4 bases, and 9 bases lay between the germline ends. The CDR3 DNA is TGTGCCAGCAGTTACCTCACGGATTACGAGCAGTACGTC. Amino acid sequence: CASSYLTDYEQYV.

This clonotype was detected many times. The V gene is TRBV2, the J gene TRBJ2-5, with D unclear. Trimming removed 3 bases at V and 1 base at J, with 6 bases between. Germline-derived CDR1 and CDR2 are SNHLY and FYNNEI. The CDR3 is made up of 13 amino acids. The CDR3 loop is CASSDVGQETQYF. The CDR3 region has the DNA TGTGCCAGCAGTGACGTGGGCCAAGAGACCCAGTACTTC.

The CDR3: CATSPAGPYNEQFF. The CDR3 DNA is TGTGCCACCAGTCCGGCAGGGCCCTACAATGAGCAGTTCTTC. The chain employs TRBV24-1 and TRBJ2-1, with D perhaps matching TRBD1 (5 bases). Germline V gives CDR1 KGHDR, CDR2 SFDVKD. V lost 6 bases to trimming and J lost 2 bases, with 10 bases between them. The CDR3 contains 14 residues.

Ten or more counts support this clonotype. At one boundary the junction diverges from the germline segment, which might be a read error. The rearrangement joins TRBV7-7 to TRBJ2-5; 12 nucleotides align to TRBD2. The CDR3 sequence is 15 residues long. Germline V CDR1 and CDR2: SSHAT, FNYEAQ (reference sequence). The CDR3 protein is CASSWTSGAEETQYF. The CDR3 bases are TGTGCTAGCAGCTGGACTAGCGGGGCAGAAGAGACCCAGTACTTC. The variable domain in full, with the rest retrieved from reference TRBV7-7 and TRBJ2-5, is GAGVSQSPRYKVTKRGQDVTLRCDPISSHATLYWYQQALGQGPEFLTYFNYEAQPDKSGLPSDRFSAERPEGSISTLTIQRTEQRDSAMYRCASSWTSGAEETQYFGPGTRLLVL.

In its sample, this clonotype was seen many times. The J gene is TRBJ2-2, the V gene TRBV18, with a possible D match to TRBD1 (5 bases). The germline gives CDR1 KGHSH, CDR2 LQKENI. The CDR3 is 16 residues long. V lost 2 bases to trimming and J lost 1 base, with 11 bases between them. CDR3 in DNA: TGTGCCAGCTCACCAGAACAGGCGCAGAACACCGGGGAGCTGTTTTTT. It is translated as CASSPEQAQNTGELFF.

This clonotype was seen repeatedly, ten times or more. The chain has TRBV4-3 and TRBJ2-4; the D gene is possibly TRBD1 (6 bases). Germline V gene data show CDR1 as LGHNA and CDR2 as YSLEER. Trimming removed 1 base at V and 0 bases at J, with 10 bases between. The CDR3 contains 16 residues. In nucleotides, the CDR3 is TGCGCCAGCAGCCAAGGTACAGGGTTAGCCAAAAACATTCAGTACTTC. Translating gives CASSQGTGLAKNIQYF.

CDR3 sequence (DNA): TGTGCCAGCAGCACCCTGGGACTAGCGGCCTCTGGGGCCAACGTCCTGACTTTC. Encoded protein: CASSTLGLAASGANVLTF. V is TRBV7-3 and J is TRBJ2-6, with 11 bases identical to TRBD2. This CDR3 is built from 18 residues. With 5 bases clipped from V and 0 bases from J, the junction kept 6 bases outside the gene matches. The germline CDR1 and CDR2 sequences are SGHTA and FQGTGA.

The rearrangement joins TRBV5-1 to TRBJ1-1, with a tentative D call TRBD1 (5 bases). CDR3 length equals 13 residues. Looked up from germline, CDR1 is SGHRS and CDR2 is YFSETQ. Trimming left V 0 bases short and J 4 bases short, with 7 bases between. The CDR3 coding sequence is TGCGCCAGCAGCTTGGTAGGGACCACTGAAGCTTTCTTT. This codes for CASSLVGTTEAFF.

This clonotype was counted many times. V gene TRBV7-2 combines with J gene TRBJ2-3; 7 nucleotides align to TRBD2. V was clipped by 5 bases and J by 6 bases; unmatched bases: 8. The CDR3 spans 14 residues. Germline V lookup: CDR1 SGHTA, CDR2 FQGNSA. CDR3 sequence (DNA): TGTGCCAGCAGCCGGGACGCGGGGGTGGATACGCAGTATTTT. Translating gives CASSRDAGVDTQYF. Complete variable domain (other parts from reference TRBV7-2 and TRBJ2-3): GAGVSQSPSNKVTEKGKDVELRCDPISGHTALYWYRQSLGQGLEFLIYFQGNSAPDKSGLPSDRFSAERTGGSVSTLTIQRTQQEDSAVYLCASSRDAGVDTQYFGPGTRLTVL.

This clonotype was picked up many times. The J gene is TRBJ2-7, the V gene TRBV5-6, with D possibly matching TRBD2 (6 bases). V lost 1 base, J lost 7 bases, and 15 bases lay in between. CDR1 and CDR2 (germline): SGHDT, YYEEEE. CDR3 size: 14 residues. The CDR3: CASSLPGGIGEQYV. The CDR3 coding sequence is TGTGCCAGCAGCTTGCCCGGGGGTATTGGTGAGCAGTACGTC.